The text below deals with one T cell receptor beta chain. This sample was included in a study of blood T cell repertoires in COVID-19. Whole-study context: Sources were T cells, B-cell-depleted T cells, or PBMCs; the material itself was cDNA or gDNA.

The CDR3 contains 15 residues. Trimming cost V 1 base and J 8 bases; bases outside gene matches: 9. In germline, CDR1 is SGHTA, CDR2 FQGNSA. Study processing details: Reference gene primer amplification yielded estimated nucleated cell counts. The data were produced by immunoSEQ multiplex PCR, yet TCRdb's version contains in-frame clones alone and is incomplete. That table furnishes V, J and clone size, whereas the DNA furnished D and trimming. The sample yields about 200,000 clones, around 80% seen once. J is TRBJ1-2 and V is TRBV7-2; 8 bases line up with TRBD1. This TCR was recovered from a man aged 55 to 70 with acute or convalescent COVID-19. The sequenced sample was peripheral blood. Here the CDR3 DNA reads TGTGCCAGCAGCTTAGGTCGTACCGGGACAGGAGGCTACACCTTC. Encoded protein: CASSLGRTGTGGYTF.